The 18 T cell receptor beta chains below were found in one sample sequenced in a study of blood T cell repertoires in COVID-19. Profiling relied on immunoSEQ multiplex PCR, and the TCRdb table lists in-frame clones only, not all of them. The sample records a few hundred thousand clones, about 90% being singletons. Sequenced sample: peripheral blood. These receptors came from a man between 18 and 35 years old with COVID-19, enrolled during active disease.

The chain is built from TRBV3-1 (or the pseudogene TRBV3-2) and TRBJ2-5; TRBD2 agrees at 13 bases. Germline CDR1 is LGHDT and CDR2 is YNNKEL (reference sequence). The trim removed 4 bases at V and 1 base at J, leaving 3 bases unmatched. The CDR3 covers 16 residues. The chain's CDR3 is CASSPWTSGGQETQYF. CDR3 coding DNA: TGTGCCAGCAGCCCCTGGACTAGCGGGGGCCAAGAGACCCAGTACTTC.

This clone was seen a single time. J is TRBJ2-7 and V is TRBV7-2; TRBD1 matches 10 bases. V was pared by 1 base and J by 5 bases, with 2 bases of the junction left unmatched. The CDR3 extends over 14 amino acids. The germline CDR1 and CDR2 sequences are SGHTA and FQGNSA. CDR3 coding DNA: TGTGCCAGCAGCTTAGAAGGGACAGGGGACGAGCAGTACTTC. It yields the protein CASSLEGTGDEQYF.

This chain links TRBV15 with TRBJ2-7; tentatively, D is TRBD1 (5 bases). CDR1 is LNHNV, CDR2 YYDKDF, per germline (reference sequence). V shed 1 base and J shed 7 bases, with 11 bases lying between them. This CDR3 is 13 amino acids long. The CDR3 region is CATSRGAGWEQYF. In DNA, the CDR3 is TGTGCCACCAGCAGAGGGGCAGGGTGGGAGCAGTACTTC.

The V and J genes are TRBV7-8 and TRBJ2-7; no firm D call. The CDR3 totals 14 residues. Deletions cut 5 bases from V and 4 bases from J, with 15 bases between. Germline V lookup: CDR1 SGHVS, CDR2 FQNEAQ. In DNA, the CDR3 is TGTGCCAGCAGCCTTACTCTACTCACTTACGAGCAGTACTTC. Its protein product is CASSLTLLTYEQYF.

The CDR3 protein is CASSKWTGTYEQYF. The CDR3 DNA is TGTGCCAGCAGCAAGTGGACAGGGACCTACGAGCAGTACTTC. The chain links TRBV21-1 to TRBJ2-7; TRBD1 is the table's D call and was not checked against the DNA. TRBV21-1 represents a pseudogene. The CDR3 is 14 residues long.

V usage is TRBV7-9 and J usage is TRBJ1-1; TRBD1 matches at 7 bases. Germline values: CDR1 SEHNR, CDR2 FQNEAQ (reference sequence). Germline trimming cut 5 bases from V and 13 bases from J; bases unmatched to any gene: 13. There are 13 residues in the CDR3. The CDR3: CASSPRGWQGGFF. As DNA, the CDR3 is TGTGCCAGCAGCCCGAGGGGTTGGCAGGGGGGTTTCTTT.

The chain carries TRBV6-5 and TRBJ1-1; TRBD1 is a possible D gene (5 bases). This CDR3 spans 13 amino acids. V was clipped by 7 bases and J by 8 bases, with 17 bases between them. Germline assignment: CDR1 MNHEY and CDR2 SVGAGI. The CDR3 nucleotides are TGTGCCAGCATCCGGCACGACAGAGACGAAGCTTTCTTT. Its protein product is CASIRHDRDEAFF.

This chain joins TRBV5-1 and TRBJ2-4, with D perhaps TRBD1 (5 bases). The CDR3 covers 17 residues. Deletions cut 10 bases from V and 8 bases from J, with 31 bases between. The germline gives CDR1 SGHRS, CDR2 YFSETQ. As DNA, the CDR3 is TGCGCCGGCCTTGAATGGGGCCAATGCCCCACTCTATACATTCAGTACTTC. Residues: CAGLEWGQCPTLYIQYF.

The chain has TRBV19 and TRBJ2-1; 11 positions match TRBD2. Per the germline V gene, CDR1 is LNHDA and CDR2 is SQIVND (reference sequence). The CDR3 spans 18 residues. Losses at the gene ends were 4 bases for V and 0 bases for J; bases not matched to a gene: 8. The CDR3 sequence is CASSKRGTSGSSYNEQFF. The CDR3 DNA reads TGTGCCAGTAGTAAACGGGGCACTAGCGGGAGCTCCTACAATGAGCAGTTCTTC.

V gene TRBV18 combines with J gene TRBJ1-2; 7 nucleotides align to TRBD1. Germline V CDR1 and CDR2: KGHSH, LQKENI. This CDR3 has 18 amino acids. After removal of 3 bases from V and 4 bases from J, the junction contained 17 bases not matched to a gene. As DNA, the CDR3 is TGTGCCAGCTCACCGGTACAGGGGACCGGGACAGTCTTCTATGGCTACACCTTC. This translates into CASSPVQGTGTVFYGYTF.

The chain carries TRBV11-2 and TRBJ2-3, with 8 bases that match TRBD2. In germline, CDR1 is SGHAT, CDR2 FQNNGV. Trimming removed 5 bases from V and 1 base from J; junction bases left unmatched: 5. CDR3 length: 15 amino acids. The CDR3 spells CASSPRGARTDTQYF. The CDR3 DNA sequence: TGTGCCAGCAGCCCGCGGGGGGCGCGCACAGATACGCAGTATTTT.

The chain recombines TRBV19 with TRBJ2-1; TRBD2 aligns across 9 bases. The germline gives CDR1 LNHDA, CDR2 SQIVND (reference sequence). CDR3 length: 17 amino acids. Germline trimming cut 7 bases from V and 5 bases from J; bases unmatched to any gene: 15. CDR3 protein: CASNPPSAGLAHNEQFF. The CDR3 nucleotides read TGTGCCAGTAACCCTCCGAGTGCGGGACTAGCCCACAATGAGCAGTTCTTC.

The chain couples TRBV3-1 (or the pseudogene TRBV3-2) to TRBJ1-5, with TRBD1 identical over 9 bases. Germline V CDR1 and CDR2: LGHDT, YNNKEL (reference sequence). The ends lost 4 bases at V and 6 bases at J; junction bases unmatched: 7. This CDR3 spans 15 amino acids. The chain's CDR3 is CASSPTGGGGQPQHF. CDR3 sequence (DNA): TGTGCCAGCAGCCCGACAGGGGGAGGGGGTCAGCCCCAGCATTTT.

The gene calls are TRBV11-2 and TRBJ1-2, with TRBD1 identical over 9 bases. V shed 5 bases, J shed 8 bases, and the junction held 12 bases outside the gene matches. This CDR3 has 15 residues. In germline, CDR1 is SGHAT, CDR2 FQNNGV. In DNA, the CDR3 is TGTGCCAGCAGCCTAGGACGGGGGACAGGGTACGGCTACACCTTC. It specifies CASSLGRGTGYGYTF.

V is TRBV11-3 and J is TRBJ2-1, with TRBD1 identical over 7 bases. V lost 7 bases to trimming and J lost 4 bases; unmatched junction nucleotides: 7. The germline V gene has CDR1 SGHNT and CDR2 YENEEA. The CDR3 has 14 residues. The CDR3 region has the DNA TGTGCCAGCACCGAGGGGGCAACTTACAATGAGCAGTTCTTC. It specifies CASTEGATYNEQFF.

In this sample, this clone turned up a few times. The rearrangement joins TRBV6-6 to TRBJ2-7; TRBD2 agrees at 11 bases. Germline loops: CDR1 MNHNY, CDR2 SVGAGI (reference sequence). This CDR3 has 16 amino acids. V dropped 5 bases and J dropped 2; count of bases not matched to a gene: 8. CDR3 protein: CASSRLAGIITYEQYF. In DNA form, the CDR3 reads TGTGCCAGCAGTCGACTAGCGGGAATCATAACCTACGAGCAGTACTTC.

The genes are TRBV6-1 and TRBJ1-1; maybe TRBD1 (5 bases). Trimming took off 2 bases at V and 3 bases at J, with 19 bases between the two ends. The germline gives CDR1 MNHNS, CDR2 SASEGT. The CDR3 totals 17 residues. The CDR3 coding sequence is TGTGCCAGCAGTGAATTACCAGGGATCCCACTGGACACTGAAGCTTTCTTT. Translating gives CASSELPGIPLDTEAFF.

Here the CDR3 DNA reads TGTGCCAGCAGTCTCGGGGAGCTGTTTTTT. It translates to CASSLGELFF. The V call is TRBV6-5, the J call TRBJ2-2; no firm D call. The V end lost 5 bases, the J end lost 7 bases, and 2 bases lay between the germline ends. Germline loops: CDR1 MNHEY, CDR2 SVGAGI. This CDR3 is 10 amino acids long.